This is a list of T cell receptor beta chains from one sample in a study of blood T cell repertoires in COVID-19. Some clones are missing from TCRdb's copy, which holds only in-frame ones; the method was immunoSEQ multiplex PCR. The sample records around 200,000 clones, 83% being singletons. The sequenced sample was peripheral blood. These receptors were obtained from a woman in her twenties or thirties with COVID-19, enrolled during active disease. CDR3s include the opening cysteine and the closing phenylalanine or tryptophan. A D gene is named only where the DNA matches it firmly. Clone size is stated in some rows and not others, as once, few, many or a class when expanded.

J: TRBJ2-2
D: -
V: TRBV5-6
size: -
CDR3: CASSFLRQDNTGELFF
DNA: TGTGCCAGCAGCTTCCTACGACAGGATAACACCGGGGAGCTGTTTTTT

J: TRBJ1-4
D: -
V: TRBV2
size: many
CDR3: CASSEWWEGPNEKLFF
DNA: TGTGCCAGCAGTGAATGGTGGGAGGGGCCCAATGAAAAACTGTTTTTT

J: TRBJ1-4
D: TRBD1
V: TRBV7-8
size: -
CDR3: CASSPGTGVEKLFF
DNA: TGTGCCAGCAGCCCCGGGACAGGGGTTGAAAAACTGTTTTTT

J: TRBJ1-1
D: -
V: TRBV11-2
size: -
CDR3: CASSLDGGGDEAFF
DNA: TGTGCCAGCAGCTTAGATGGGGGGGGTGATGAAGCTTTCTTT

J: TRBJ1-5
D: -
V: TRBV10-3
size: -
CDR3: CAISESMTGSNRFQHF
DNA: TGTGCCATCAGTGAGTCGATGACAGGTTCTAACAGGTTCCAGCATTTT

J: TRBJ2-1
D: TRBD2
V: TRBV7-2
size: -
CDR3: CASSFPSGRLYNEQFF
DNA: TGTGCCAGCAGCTTTCCTAGCGGGAGGCTCTACAATGAGCAGTTCTTC

J: TRBJ1-1
D: TRBD1
V: TRBV19
size: -
CDR3: CASSAHRGQGTEAFF
DNA: TGTGCCAGTAGTGCTCACAGGGGACAGGGCACTGAAGCTTTCTTT

J: TRBJ1-1
D: -
V: TRBV7-2
size: -
CDR3: CASSLGHANTEAFF
DNA: TGTGCCAGCAGCCTCGGACACGCCAACACTGAAGCTTTCTTT

J: TRBJ2-1
D: -
V: TRBV21-1
size: -
CDR3: CASSKGLYEQFF
DNA: TGTGCCAGCAGCAAGGGACTCTATGAGCAGTTCTTC

J: TRBJ2-7
D: TRBD2
V: TRBV5-4
size: -
CDR3: CASSFGASGRTYEQYF
DNA: TGTGCCAGCAGCTTCGGGGCTAGCGGGAGGACCTACGAGCAGTACTTC

J: TRBJ1-1
D: TRBD1
V: TRBV5-1
size: -
CDR3: CASSLGSGQGAAFF
DNA: TGCGCCAGCAGCTTGGGGTCGGGACAGGGGGCGGCTTTCTTT

J: TRBJ2-1
D: -
V: TRBV14
size: -
CDR3: CASSQDLGAREQFF
DNA: TGTGCCAGCAGCCAAGATTTAGGAGCTCGTGAGCAGTTCTTC

J: TRBJ2-1
D: -
V: TRBV12-3/TRBV12-4
size: -
CDR3: CASSLGGPVEQFF
DNA: TGTGCCAGCAGTCTTGGAGGGCCAGTAGAGCAGTTCTTC

J: TRBJ2-3
D: -
V: TRBV6-5
size: -
CDR3: CASSPGIASTDTQYF
DNA: TGTGCCAGCAGCCCAGGGATCGCTAGCACAGATACGCAGTATTTT

J: TRBJ2-7
D: TRBD2
V: TRBV3-1/TRBV3-2
size: once
CDR3: CASSLAGGPSYEQYF
DNA: TGTGCCAGCAGTCTCGCGGGGGGGCCGTCGTACGAGCAGTACTTC

J: TRBJ2-3
D: -
V: TRBV11-2
size: -
CDR3: CASSLEGGAFALDTQYF
DNA: TGTGCCAGCAGCTTAGAGGGGGGGGCTTTCGCACTGGATACGCAGTATTTT

J: TRBJ2-1
D: -
V: TRBV5-4
size: -
CDR3: CASSLTLVNEQFF
DNA: TGTGCCAGCAGCTTGACACTAGTCAATGAGCAGTTCTTC

J: TRBJ2-3
D: TRBD1
V: TRBV11-1
size: -
CDR3: CASRSQGVGTDTQYF
DNA: TGTGCCAGCAGAAGTCAGGGGGTTGGCACAGATACGCAGTATTTT

J: TRBJ2-7
D: -
V: TRBV19
size: -
CDR3: CASAGTLSYEQYF
DNA: TGTGCCAGTGCCGGGACTCTCTCCTACGAGCAGTACTTC

J: TRBJ1-5
D: TRBD1
V: TRBV6-5
size: -
CDR3: CASSYRDRGFNQPQHF
DNA: TGTGCCAGCAGTTACCGGGACAGGGGGTTCAATCAGCCCCAGCATTTT

J: TRBJ2-7
D: TRBD2
V: TRBV7-9
size: -
CDR3: CASSQSGVWQQYF
DNA: TGTGCCAGCAGCCAGAGCGGGGTTTGGCAGCAGTACTTC

J: TRBJ2-1
D: -
V: TRBV6-5
size: -
CDR3: CASTARTEQFF
DNA: TGTGCCAGCACCGCAAGGACAGAGCAGTTCTTC